This TCR beta chain stems from a study of blood T cell repertoires in COVID-19. Unmatched junction bases numbered 9, after V lost 0 bases and J lost 0 bases. Germline V lookup: CDR1 SGDLS, CDR2 YYNGEE. The CDR3 is 19 amino acids. Profiling relied on immunoSEQ multiplex PCR, and the TCRdb table lists in-frame clones only, not all of them. The sample carries some 91,000 clones, 70% to 85% recorded once. Source material: peripheral blood. The clonotype was recovered from a man in his sixties or seventies with acute or convalescent COVID-19. The chain combines TRBV9 with TRBJ2-3; TRBD2 matches at 11 bases. CDR3 region: CASSVGNLAGGWSTDTQYF. CDR3 sequence (DNA): TGTGCCAGCAGCGTAGGTAATCTAGCGGGAGGATGGAGCACAGATACGCAGTATTTT. Complete variable domain (other parts from reference TRBV9 and TRBJ2-3): DSGVTQTPKHLITATGQRVTLRCSPRSGDLSVYWYQQSLDQGLQFLIQYYNGEERAKGNILERFSAQQFPDLHSELNLSSLELGDSALYFCASSVGNLAGGWSTDTQYFGPGTRLTVL.